The sequence of this T cell receptor (beta chain) was determined in a study of type 1 and type 2 diabetes patients. On the study more broadly: The cohort mixed type 1 diabetes, type 2 diabetes and nondiabetic donors.

Study observations and caveats: A median of one highly-expanded CD4+ clone, covering around 4.2% of reads, occurred in type 2 diabetes.

Per the germline V gene, CDR1 is SGHTA and CDR2 is FQGNSA. The CDR3 runs 14 residues. The ends were cut back, 5 bases at V and 4 bases at J, with 14 bases in the middle. Genomic DNA was the PCR template. Amplification of the beta chain CDR3 used 30 forward and 13 reverse multiplex primers. MiXCR, applied by TCRdb to the multiplex PCR reads, yields one record per CDR3 protein. The sample includes some 250,000 distinct CDR3 sequences, around 47% of them seen just once. Standard classification criteria confirmed type 1 or type 2 diabetes in all patients. Donors had no other autoimmune disease or infection in four weeks. Remarks on this clonotype: Antigen: not known.

This chain joins TRBV7-2 and TRBJ2-5; D might be TRBD2 (5 bases). The sequencing sample was made of peripheral blood mononuclear cells (PBMCs). This clonotype was sampled from a man aged 18 to 30 with type 2 diabetes. CDR3 residues: CASSPRGRGETQYF. CDR3 in DNA: TGTGCCAGCAGCCCCCGGGGTCGGGGAGAGACCCAGTACTTC.